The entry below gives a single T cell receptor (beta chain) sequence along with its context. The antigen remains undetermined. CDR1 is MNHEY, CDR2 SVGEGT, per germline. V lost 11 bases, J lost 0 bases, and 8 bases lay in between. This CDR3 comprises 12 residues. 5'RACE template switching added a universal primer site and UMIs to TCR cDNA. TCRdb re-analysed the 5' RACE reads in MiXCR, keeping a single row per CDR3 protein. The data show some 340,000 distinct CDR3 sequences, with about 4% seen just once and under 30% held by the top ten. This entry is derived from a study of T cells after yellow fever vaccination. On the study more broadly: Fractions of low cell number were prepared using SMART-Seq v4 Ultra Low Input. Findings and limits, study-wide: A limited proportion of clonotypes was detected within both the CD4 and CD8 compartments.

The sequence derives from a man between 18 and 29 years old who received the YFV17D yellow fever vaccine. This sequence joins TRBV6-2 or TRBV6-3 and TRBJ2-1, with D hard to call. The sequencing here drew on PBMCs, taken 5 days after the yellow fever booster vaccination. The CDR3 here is CAGGSSYNEQFF. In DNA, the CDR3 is TGTGCCGGCGGTAGCTCCTACAATGAGCAGTTCTTC.